These T cell receptor beta chains were read from a single sample in a study of blood T cell repertoires in COVID-19. Sequenced by immunoSEQ multiplex PCR; TCRdb stores in-frame clones only, minus some. The sample consists of 150,000 to 200,000 clones, about 90% of them appearing once. Sequencing was done on a sample of peripheral blood. Receptors were obtained from a man aged 35-49 years with active or convalescent COVID-19. The CDR3 runs from the conserved cysteine through the conserved F or W. The order of the fields is V gene, J gene, D gene, clone size, CDR3 protein, CDR3 DNA. A D gene is named only where the DNA matches it firmly. The size field is filled for only some rows; it gives once, few, many or a size class.

TRBV7-3	TRBJ2-2	TRBD1	NA	CASSSRQGASTGELFF	TGTGCCAGCAGCTCAAGACAGGGGGCGTCCACCGGGGAGCTGTTTTTT
TRBV18	TRBJ1-1	NA	NA	CASSFGEDTEAFF	TGTGCCAGCTCATTTGGGGAGGACACTGAAGCTTTCTTT
TRBV3-1/TRBV3-2	TRBJ2-7	NA	once	CASSHAIRGSYEQYF	TGTGCCAGCAGCCATGCGATCAGGGGTTCCTACGAGCAGTACTTC
TRBV28	TRBJ1-2	NA	NA	CASSLSSGGYTF	TGTGCCAGCAGTTTATCATCGGGTGGCTACACCTTC
TRBV6-6	TRBJ2-3	TRBD2	once	CASRNSGGLKDTQYF	TGTGCCAGCAGGAATAGCGGGGGGTTGAAAGATACGCAGTATTTT
TRBV11-3	TRBJ1-3	NA	NA	CASSSSSGNTIYF	TGTGCCAGCAGCAGTAGCTCTGGAAACACCATATATTTT
TRBV4-3	TRBJ2-7	NA	NA	CASSQGRHYEQYF	TGCGCCAGCAGCCAAGGCCGACACTACGAGCAGTACTTC
TRBV5-1	TRBJ2-3	TRBD1	NA	CASSTGQGAITDTQYF	TGCGCCAGCAGCACGGGACAGGGAGCTATCACAGATACGCAGTATTTT
TRBV6-5	TRBJ1-2	NA	NA	CASSYSTASNYGYTF	TGTGCCAGCAGTTACTCGACAGCCTCTAACTATGGCTACACCTTC
TRBV4-3	TRBJ2-7	NA	NA	CASSQQGNYEQYF	TGCGCCAGCAGCCAACAGGGGAACTACGAGCAGTACTTC
TRBV27	TRBJ2-5	TRBD2	once	CASRQVVASGDRETQYF	TGTGCCAGCAGGCAAGTGGTGGCTAGCGGGGACCGAGAGACCCAGTACTTC
TRBV21-1	TRBJ1-1	NA	NA	CASSPWTGGYTEAFF	TGTGCCAGCAGCCCCTGGACAGGGGGCTATACTGAAGCTTTCTTT
TRBV2	TRBJ2-3	TRBD2	NA	CASSGFSGGTDTQYF	TGTGCCAGCAGTGGATTTAGCGGGGGCACAGATACGCAGTATTTT
TRBV24-1	TRBJ2-3	NA	NA	CATSGAGGGEDTQYF	TGTGCCACCAGTGGGGCAGGGGGAGGCGAAGATACGCAGTATTTT
TRBV3-1/TRBV3-2	TRBJ1-3	NA	once	CASSPVSGAGNTIYF	TGTGCCAGCAGCCCAGTATCCGGAGCGGGAAACACCATATATTTT
TRBV2	TRBJ1-1	TRBD1	NA	CASSYHLGTGAEAFF	TGTGCCAGCAGTTACCACCTGGGGACAGGAGCTGAAGCTTTCTTT
TRBV19	TRBJ2-3	TRBD2	NA	CASSGGYTDTQYF	TGTGCCAGCTCGGGGGGTTATACAGATACGCAGTATTTT
TRBV7-3	TRBJ1-1	NA	NA	CASSLTLEGEAFF	TGTGCCAGCAGCTTAACGTTAGAGGGTGAAGCTTTCTTT
TRBV6-1	TRBJ1-5	TRBD1	once	CASSEPGQGYQPQHF	TGTGCCAGCAGTGAACCAGGACAGGGCTATCAGCCCCAGCATTTT
TRBV9	TRBJ1-1	NA	NA	CASSVAPDRHSGTEAFF	TGTGCCAGCAGCGTAGCCCCGGATCGGCACAGTGGCACTGAAGCTTTCTTT
TRBV6-1	TRBJ1-2	NA	NA	CASSEGGHNYGYTF	TGTGCCAGCAGTGAAGGGGGACACAACTATGGCTACACCTTC
TRBV5-1	TRBJ2-4	TRBD1	NA	CASSLGRDRAFQYF	TGCGCCAGCAGCTTGGGACGGGACAGGGCCTTTCAGTACTTC
TRBV4-1	TRBJ2-3	NA	NA	CASSHLPPDTGRTDTQYF	TGCGCCAGCAGCCACCTCCCACCGGACACCGGCAGAACAGATACGCAGTATTTT
TRBV7-3	TRBJ2-3	TRBD2	NA	CASSFAGAGGDTQYF	TGTGCCAGCAGCTTCGCCGGGGCGGGGGGAGATACGCAGTATTTT
TRBV11-2	TRBJ1-6	NA	NA	CASSGADLFYSPLHF	TGTGCCAGCAGCGGGGCCGACCTATTTTATTCACCCCTCCACTTT
TRBV30	TRBJ2-7	NA	NA	CAWSAGLLYEQYF	TGTGCCTGGAGTGCAGGGCTTCTCTACGAGCAGTACTTC
TRBV30	TRBJ2-3	NA	NA	CAWSPNTDTQYF	TGTGCCTGGAGTCCTAACACAGATACGCAGTATTTT
TRBV3-1/TRBV3-2	TRBJ2-3	TRBD1	NA	CASSPDRTSGTDTQYF	TGTGCCAGCAGCCCGGACAGGACGAGTGGCACAGATACGCAGTATTTT
TRBV3-1/TRBV3-2	TRBJ1-2	NA	NA	CASSQGAGDYGYTF	TGTGCCAGCAGCCAAGGGGCAGGGGACTATGGCTACACCTTC
TRBV18	TRBJ1-2	NA	NA	CASSPPGSYGYTF	TGTGCCAGCTCACCACCCGGGTCCTATGGCTACACCTTC
TRBV2	TRBJ2-5	NA	NA	CASNLDRHQETQYF	TGTGCCAGCAACCTCGACAGGCACCAAGAGACCCAGTACTTC
TRBV3-1/TRBV3-2	TRBJ1-2	NA	NA	CASSQGGGQGFNGYTF	TGTGCCAGCAGCCAAGGAGGAGGGCAGGGTTTTAATGGCTACACCTTC
TRBV3-1/TRBV3-2	TRBJ1-1	NA	NA	CASSQAVGSGGAFF	TGTGCCAGCAGCCAAGCAGTTGGCTCTGGGGGGGCTTTCTTT
TRBV12-3/TRBV12-4	TRBJ1-1	NA	NA	CASSAQGNTEAFF	TGTGCCAGCAGCGCCCAGGGGAACACTGAAGCTTTCTTT
TRBV5-1	TRBJ1-1	TRBD1	once	CASSVEQGLNTEAFF	TGCGCCAGCAGCGTAGAACAGGGGTTGAACACTGAAGCTTTCTTT
TRBV7-8	TRBJ2-3	NA	NA	CASSGQTGKRTDTQYF	TGTGCCAGCAGCGGGCAAACAGGGAAGCGCACAGATACGCAGTATTTT
TRBV24-1	TRBJ2-7	TRBD1	NA	CATSDLLQGAPYEQYF	TGTGCCACCAGTGATTTGCTCCAGGGGGCACCCTACGAGCAGTACTTC
TRBV28	TRBJ2-7	TRBD2	few	CASRLAGGRSEQYF	TGTGCCAGCAGACTAGCGGGGGGGCGATCCGAGCAGTACTTC
TRBV7-2	TRBJ2-1	TRBD2	NA	CASSFGTSGEQFF	TGTGCCAGCAGCTTCGGGACTAGCGGGGAGCAGTTCTTC
TRBV5-5	TRBJ2-7	NA	NA	CASSLVVPGQTYEQYF	TGTGCCAGCAGCTTGGTGGTACCGGGACAAACGTACGAGCAGTACTTC
TRBV6-5	TRBJ1-2	TRBD1	NA	CASSYRGQGTYGYTF	TGTGCCAGCAGTTACCGGGGACAGGGAACATATGGCTACACCTTC
TRBV19	TRBJ1-5	NA	NA	CASSIIQGSGQPQHF	TGTGCCAGTAGTATAATCCAGGGTTCAGGTCAGCCCCAGCATTTT
TRBV9	TRBJ2-5	NA	NA	CASSVIPDLGETQYF	TGTGCCAGCAGCGTGATACCAGACCTCGGGGAGACCCAGTACTTC
TRBV28	TRBJ1-5	NA	NA	CASSRQNQPQHF	TGTGCCAGCAGTAGACAGAATCAGCCCCAGCATTTT
TRBV19	TRBJ1-1	TRBD1	NA	CASSIIAGTGGDCEAFF	TGTGCCAGTAGTATTATTGCCGGGACAGGGGGCGACTGTGAAGCTTTCTTT
TRBV10-1	TRBJ2-7	NA	NA	CASSESSGASYEQYF	TGCGCCAGCAGTGAGTCGTCAGGCGCCTCCTACGAGCAGTACTTC
TRBV11-3	TRBJ2-7	TRBD1	NA	CASSRDRDGEQYF	TGTGCCAGCAGCCGGGACAGGGACGGCGAGCAGTACTTC
TRBV7-2	TRBJ2-2	TRBD2	NA	CASRNQRGGIDPGELFF	TGTGCCAGCAGGAACCAGCGGGGGGGCATCGATCCCGGGGAGCTGTTTTTT
TRBV6-6	TRBJ1-5	TRBD1	NA	CASSQPRTGSRQPQHF	TGTGCCAGCAGCCAACCCCGGACAGGGTCACGGCAGCCCCAGCATTTT
TRBV11-3	TRBJ2-1	TRBD2	NA	CASSQGLAGGGEQFF	TGTGCCAGCAGCCAGGGACTAGCGGGGGGAGGTGAGCAGTTCTTC
TRBV7-8	TRBJ1-1	NA	once	CASSTQIRAGDAFF	TGTGCCAGCAGCACCCAGATAAGGGCAGGGGACGCTTTCTTT
TRBV6-5	TRBJ2-3	TRBD1	NA	CAMKDRGTTDTQYF	TGTGCCATGAAGGACAGGGGGACCACAGATACGCAGTATTTT
TRBV7-9	TRBJ1-2	TRBD1	NA	CASSLFGDSYGYTF	TGTGCCAGCAGCTTATTTGGGGACAGCTATGGCTACACCTTC
TRBV4-1	TRBJ1-1	NA	NA	CASSQVPIATVNTEAFF	TGCGCCAGCAGCCAAGTGCCAATTGCGACAGTGAACACTGAAGCTTTCTTT
TRBV3-1/TRBV3-2	TRBJ1-6	TRBD1	NA	CASSLTAGTGGSPLHF	TGTGCCAGCAGCCTAACTGCCGGGACAGGGGGTTCACCCCTCCACTTT
TRBV18	TRBJ1-5	TRBD1	NA	CASSPGQGGGWPQHF	TGTGCCAGCTCACCAGGACAGGGGGGAGGCTGGCCCCAGCATTTT
TRBV9	TRBJ1-4	NA	NA	CASSEGGLLDEKLFF	TGTGCCAGCAGCGAAGGGGGATTATTGGATGAAAAACTGTTTTTT
TRBV10-3	TRBJ1-5	TRBD1	NA	CAIGTERNQPQHF	TGTGCCATAGGGACAGAGCGCAATCAGCCCCAGCATTTT